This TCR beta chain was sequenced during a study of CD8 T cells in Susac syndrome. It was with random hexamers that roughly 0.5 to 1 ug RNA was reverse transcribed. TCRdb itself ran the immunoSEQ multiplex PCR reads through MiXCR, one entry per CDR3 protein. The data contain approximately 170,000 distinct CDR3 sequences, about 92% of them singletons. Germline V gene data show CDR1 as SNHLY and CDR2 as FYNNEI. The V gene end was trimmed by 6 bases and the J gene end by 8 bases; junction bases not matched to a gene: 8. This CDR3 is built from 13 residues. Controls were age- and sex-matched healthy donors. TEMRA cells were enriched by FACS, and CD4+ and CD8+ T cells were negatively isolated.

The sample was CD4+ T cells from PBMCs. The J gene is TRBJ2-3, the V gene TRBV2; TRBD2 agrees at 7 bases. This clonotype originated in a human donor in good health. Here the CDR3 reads CASSSLTSRTQYF. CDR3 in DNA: TGTGCCAGCAGCTCCCTGACTAGCCGTACGCAGTATTTT.